This T cell receptor (beta chain) is drawn from a study of shared clonotypes between healthy human individuals. Across the whole study: A donor's plate count was three for CD4 naive and three for CD4 memory; CD8 naive had two and CD8 memory one.

CD45RO negativity and positive selection for CCR7 defined naive CD8 cells, a population that excluded terminally differentiated effector memory CD45RA+ cells. All donors qualified as healthy HIV-negative adults and had experienced no recent acute infections or vaccinations. Trimming removed 1 base at V and 10 bases at J, with 8 bases between. The CDR3 has 12 amino acids. Looked up from germline, CDR1 is SGHAT and CDR2 is FQNNGV. Each subset's genomic DNA was split evenly across several immunoSEQ plates. The authors loaded around 200 ng DNA, 30,000 to 35,000 T cell genomes, into sorted-subset replicate PCRs. Clones were sequenced by immunoSEQ multiplex PCR, and TCRdb holds only the in-frame ones, with some missing. The sample lists about 680,000 clones; under 95% were seen once.

This chain connects TRBV11-2 to TRBJ2-1; D is possibly TRBD2 (6 bases). The source material was naive CD8+ T cells sorted from blood. This receptor was identified in a man aged 25 to 45 in good health. In DNA form, the CDR3 reads TGTGCCAGCAGCTTAGGCGGAGGGGAGCAGTTCTTC. Its translation is CASSLGGGEQFF.